This is a list of T cell receptor beta chains from one sample in a study of cytotoxic CD8 clonotypes in ibrutinib-treated CLL. Clones were sequenced by immunoSEQ multiplex PCR, and TCRdb holds only the in-frame ones, with some missing. The table has about 300,000 clones, more than 70% seen once. This specimen consisted of PBMCs, obtained at disease progression, from a patient treated with ibrutinib. These receptor sequences come from a human donor with chronic lymphocytic leukemia. The conserved cysteine and the conserved F or W are not part of the CDR3 here. The order of the fields is J gene, V gene, CDR3 protein.

TRBJ2-7	TRBV4-1	ASSQDLGDRGHYEQY
TRBJ2-1	TRBV28	ASSLSGINEQF
TRBJ2-5	TRBV11-2	ASSLTYSDQETQY
TRBJ2-7	TRBV7-6	ASSRLPSTESSYEQY
TRBJ1-1	TRBV2	ASRGRGGRNTEAF
TRBJ2-7	TRBV28	ASSLFDEQY
TRBJ2-3	TRBV19	ASISRGGATSTDTQY
TRBJ2-1	TRBV7-3	ASSLGLDSYNEQF
TRBJ1-2	TRBV5-1	ASSLARVIRTIFGYT
TRBJ1-2	TRBV5-1	ASSDTYYGYT
TRBJ2-1	TRBV5-1	ASSTDPGNWVEQF
TRBJ2-3	TRBV6-4	ASKEGGGFADTQY
TRBJ2-2	TRBV11-2	ASRHTGGPTGELF
TRBJ2-7	TRBV10-2	ASKREPGGSYEQY
TRBJ1-2	TRBV9	ASSTSARGPNYGYT